This T cell receptor beta chain was identified during a study of long-term antiretroviral therapy in people with HIV. General study results and limits: Pre-ART expanded clones dominated the repertoire at every time point. The data indicate that diversity increased after ART but remained below transplant donor controls. Control repertoires displayed wider CDR3 length ranges than the HIV repertoires.

Points on this clone: What it recognizes is unknown.

Researchers report immunoSEQ v3.0 was run at survey level. Libraries were prepared by immunoSEQ multiplex PCR; TCRdb keeps only in-frame clonotypes and omits some of them. The sample records about 11,000 clones, around 80% being singletons. The sequencing here drew on unsorted PBMCs, taken roughly 7 years after starting antiretroviral therapy. The TCR was taken from a man aged 50 to 59 with HIV.

The CDR3 DNA follows: TGTGCCAGCAGCCCCGCTAACTTTAGCTCCTACGAGCAGTACTTC. Encoded protein: CASSPANFSSYEQYF. The V and J genes are TRBV11-3 and TRBJ2-7; no definite D call. The CDR3 is made up of 15 amino acids. The germline gives CDR1 SGHNT, CDR2 YENEEA. Trimming took off 5 bases at V and 0 bases at J, with 14 bases between the two ends.